Presented here are 13 T cell receptor beta chains from one specimen sequenced in a study of shared clonotypes between healthy human individuals. Sequenced by immunoSEQ multiplex PCR; TCRdb stores in-frame clones only, minus some. The sample lists millions of clones, 93% occurring once. Positive CCR7 selection of CD45RO-negative cells yielded the naive CD8 cells, and terminally differentiated effector memory CD45RA+ cells were excluded. The specimen sequenced was naive CD8+ T cells from PBMCs. These receptors came from a man aged 18 to 29 in good health. Some clones in this sample may be carry-over from other donors' samples.

The V call is TRBV7-6, the J call TRBJ2-2, with D possibly TRBD2 on 5 matching bases. This CDR3 is built from 18 residues. Deletions cut 5 bases from V and 3 bases from J, with 22 bases between. The germline gives CDR1 SGHVS, CDR2 FNYEAQ. The CDR3 sequence: CASSAPTGKAEDTGELFF. The CDR3 DNA sequence: TGTGCCAGCAGCGCTCCAACCGGGAAGGCTGAAGACACCGGGGAGCTGTTTTTT. Full variable domain (rest looked up from reference TRBV7-6 and TRBJ2-2): GAGVSQSPRYKVTKRGQDVALRCDPISGHVSLYWYRQALGQGPEFLTYFNYEAQQDKSGLPNDRFSAERPEGSISTLTIQRTEQRDSAMYRCASSAPTGKAEDTGELFFGEGSRLTVL.

The chain couples TRBV11-2 to TRBJ2-4; D may be TRBD1 or TRBD2 (5 bases each). This CDR3 contains 13 residues. In germline, CDR1 is SGHAT, CDR2 FQNNGV. Trimming shortened V by 4 bases and J by 11 bases, and 15 bases separated the two germline ends. CDR3 sequence reads: CASSSRGDLVQYF. CDR3 nucleotides: TGTGCCAGCAGCTCCAGAGGGGACCTCGTTCAGTACTTC.

This clone has a single count. The rearrangement links TRBV15 to TRBJ2-7; no clear D gene. V was pared by 0 bases and J by 3 bases, with 21 bases between. Germline V gene data show CDR1 as LNHNV and CDR2 as YYDKDF (reference sequence). The CDR3 totals 18 residues. The DNA for the CDR3 is TGTGCCACCAGCAGAGAGCCAATGACGTCCCTAGAGATCTACGAGCAGTACTTC. As protein: CATSREPMTSLEIYEQYF.

V gene TRBV6-5 combines with J gene TRBJ2-2; TRBD1 is a possible D gene (5 bases). The length of the CDR3 is 12 residues. Germline CDR1 MNHEY, CDR2 SVGAGI. V was clipped by 10 bases and J by 4 bases, with 10 bases between them. The CDR3 is CATQTVTGELFF. The CDR3 region has the DNA TGTGCCACCCAGACAGTCACCGGGGAGCTGTTTTTT.

This sequence joins TRBV4-3 and TRBJ1-2; 7 bases are a match to TRBD1. CDR3 length equals 15 residues. The germline V gene encodes CDR1 LGHNA and CDR2 YSLEER. V lost 5 bases and J lost 2; bases outside the gene matches: 8. CDR3 sequence reads: CASSKHTTGNYGYTF. The CDR3 DNA follows: TGCGCCAGCAGCAAACACACGACAGGGAACTATGGCTACACCTTC.

The chain couples TRBV28 to TRBJ2-5; D is uncertain. Trimming pared 0 bases from V and 2 bases from J, leaving 7 bases between. The CDR3 length is 14 residues. Germline values: CDR1 MDHEN, CDR2 SYDVKM. The CDR3 DNA follows: TGTGCCAGCAGTTTATGGGCAGGTCAAGAGACCCAGTACTTC. Amino acids: CASSLWAGQETQYF.

V and J are TRBV27 and TRBJ2-7, with 8 nucleotides matching TRBD1. The CDR3 runs 16 residues. The trim removed 7 bases at V and 2 bases at J, leaving 13 bases unmatched. Germline CDR1 is MNHEY and CDR2 is SMNVEV (reference sequence). The CDR3 region has the DNA TGTGCCAGCACCCCCTTCCCCCTACAGGGGGCCTACGAGCAGTACTTC. Amino acid sequence: CASTPFPLQGAYEQYF.

The chain couples TRBV28 to TRBJ2-1, with D possibly TRBD1 on 6 matching bases. The CDR3 has 13 amino acids. CDR1 MDHEN and CDR2 SYDVKM come from the germline V gene. The V and J ends lost 5 bases and 10 bases respectively, with 15 bases between them. This CDR3 is CASSTGPGTEQFF. The CDR3 DNA is TGTGCCAGCAGTACGGGGCCAGGGACAGAGCAGTTCTTC.

The V call is TRBV28, the J call TRBJ2-7; D is possibly TRBD2 (5 bases). Trimming stripped 2 bases from V and 4 bases from J, with 12 bases between. CDR1 is MDHEN, CDR2 SYDVKM, per germline. This CDR3 has 14 amino acids. The CDR3 here is CASSLPSYPYEQYF. The DNA of the CDR3 is TGTGCCAGCAGTTTACCTAGCTATCCGTACGAGCAGTACTTC.

CDR3 coding DNA: TGTGCCAGCAGCCTCGGACAGGGCGATCAGCCCCAGCATTTT. As protein: CASSLGQGDQPQHF. The chain is built from TRBV9 and TRBJ1-5; 8 nucleotides align to TRBD1. Trimming at V came to 4 bases and at J to 5 bases, leaving 5 bases not matched to a gene. Germline V gene lookup returns CDR1 SGDLS and CDR2 YYNGEE. CDR3 size: 14 residues.

The V gene is TRBV6-1, the J gene TRBJ1-5; no reliable D call. The germline V gene has CDR1 MNHNS and CDR2 SASEGT. This CDR3 comprises 16 residues. The V and J ends lost 0 bases and 6 bases respectively, with 15 bases between them. The CDR3 DNA follows: TGTGCCAGCAGTGAAGCTCGGCAGCCCTCGGGTCAGCCCCAGCATTTT. The encoded protein is CASSEARQPSGQPQHF.

The rearrangement links TRBV7-9 to TRBJ1-2; D gene unclear. From germline, CDR1 is SEHNR and CDR2 FQNEAQ (reference sequence). The germline V and J ends were trimmed by 3 bases and 4 bases, with 12 bases remaining between them. The CDR3 consists of 14 residues. DNA for the CDR3: TGTGCCAGCAGCTTGGGAGCCCTTGCCTATGGCTACACCTTC. Protein: CASSLGALAYGYTF.

This chain connects TRBV30 to TRBJ2-7; TRBD1 matches 7 bases. After removal of 5 bases from V and 7 bases from J, the junction contained 23 bases not matched to a gene. This CDR3 contains 17 residues. CDR1 GTSNPN and CDR2 SVGIG come from the germline V gene (reference sequence). The CDR3 region is CAWASAIGTARSGEQYF. The CDR3 bases are TGTGCCTGGGCCAGTGCTATAGGGACAGCAAGATCGGGAGAGCAGTACTTC.